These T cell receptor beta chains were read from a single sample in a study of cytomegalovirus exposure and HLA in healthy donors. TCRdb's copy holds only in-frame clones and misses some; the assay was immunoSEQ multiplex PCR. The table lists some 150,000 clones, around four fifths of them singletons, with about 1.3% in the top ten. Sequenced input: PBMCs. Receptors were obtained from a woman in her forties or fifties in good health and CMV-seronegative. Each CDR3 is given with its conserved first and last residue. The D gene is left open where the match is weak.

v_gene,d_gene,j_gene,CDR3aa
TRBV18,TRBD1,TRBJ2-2,CASSPTTRQGRELFF
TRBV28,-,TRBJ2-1,CASSNRNEQFF
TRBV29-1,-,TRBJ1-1,CSVGGLRWNTEAFF
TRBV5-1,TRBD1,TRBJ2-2,CASSKNGQGEPANTGELFF
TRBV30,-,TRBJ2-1,CAWALIDRFNDEQFF
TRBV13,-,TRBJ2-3,CASSSRRGGPTDTQYF
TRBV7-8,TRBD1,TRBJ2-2,CASSTHRGGELFF
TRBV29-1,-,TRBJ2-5,CSVASTAIPTQYF
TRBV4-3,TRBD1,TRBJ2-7,CASSQDFGTGSEQYF
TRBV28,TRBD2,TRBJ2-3,CASSRGSSGSYDTQYF
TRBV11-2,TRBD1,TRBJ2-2,CASSTPGQGNTGELFF
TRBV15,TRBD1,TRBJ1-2,CATSRTSGGEDGFLVGSF
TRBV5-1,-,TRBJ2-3,CASSLVGEAEYF
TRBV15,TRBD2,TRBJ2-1,CATSRDLVAGGSYNEQFF
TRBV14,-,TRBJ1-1,CASSQVSRGGAFF
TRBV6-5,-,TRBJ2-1,CASKTPGGNEQFF
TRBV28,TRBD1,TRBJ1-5,CASSPSDRVYQPQHF
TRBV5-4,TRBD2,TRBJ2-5,CASSLGGGRADIETQYF
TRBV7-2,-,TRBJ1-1,CASSFHPGHLSRANTEAFF
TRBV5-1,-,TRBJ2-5,CASSFGSQETQYF
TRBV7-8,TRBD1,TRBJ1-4,CASSPISSGQAVRNEKLFF
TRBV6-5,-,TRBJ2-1,CASSYSGSLSYNEQFF
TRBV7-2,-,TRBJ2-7,CASSLGRGAYEQYF
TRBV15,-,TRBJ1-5,CATSRDPGYSNQPQHF
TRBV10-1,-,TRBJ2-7,CASSLTDRWEQYF
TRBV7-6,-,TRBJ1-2,CASSLVSGAANYGYTF
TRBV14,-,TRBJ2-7,CASSQGQSYEQYF
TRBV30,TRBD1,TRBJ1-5,CAWSVSGGEPQHF
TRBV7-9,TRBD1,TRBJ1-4,CASSEGATNEKLFF
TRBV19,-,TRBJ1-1,CASSIYSGENTEAFF
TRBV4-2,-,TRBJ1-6,CASSPSESSYNSPLHF
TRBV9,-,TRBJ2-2,CASSTDRNTGELFF
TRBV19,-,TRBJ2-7,CASSSGSTYEQYF
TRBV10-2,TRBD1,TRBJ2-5,CASKIGTGPWETQYF
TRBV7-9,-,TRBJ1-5,CASSPLGEERRPQHF
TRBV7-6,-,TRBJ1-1,CASSFGQGNTEAFF
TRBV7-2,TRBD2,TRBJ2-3,CASSLLGGSTDTQYF
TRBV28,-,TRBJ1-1,CASSLLRRMNTEAFF
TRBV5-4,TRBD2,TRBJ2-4,CASSSGTRAAKNIQYF
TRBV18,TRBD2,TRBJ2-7,CASSPPGTSGSWEQYF
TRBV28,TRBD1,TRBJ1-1,CASSWAGGLGRSEAFF
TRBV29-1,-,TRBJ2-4,CSVEDRGGPVHIQYF
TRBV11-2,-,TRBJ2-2,CASSQSAAGVTGELFF
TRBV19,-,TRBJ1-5,CASSFTRDQPQHF
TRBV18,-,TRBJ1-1,CASSPRGGNTEAFF
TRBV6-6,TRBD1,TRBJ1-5,CASRPLDRGLNQPQHF
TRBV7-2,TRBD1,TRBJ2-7,CASSPGTEYYEQYF
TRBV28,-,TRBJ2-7,CASSPKYEQYF
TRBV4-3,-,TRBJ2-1,CASSQLFNEQFF
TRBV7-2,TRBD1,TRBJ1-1,CASNRDRNTEAFF
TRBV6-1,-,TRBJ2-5,CASRARGSGETQYF
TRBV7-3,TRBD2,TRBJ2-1,CASSLGGLGVNEQFF